This T cell receptor (beta chain) came from a study of T cell responses to AZD1222 COVID-19 vaccine. General observations from the study: The breadth and depth of Spike-specific TCRs increased once two AZD1222 doses had been given. Sampling captured repertoires only after the peak T cell response. The donor cohort was predominantly white British with a female majority, and clonal diversity may have been underestimated.

V was clipped by 0 bases and J by 3 bases, with 9 bases between them. The CDR3 covers 15 residues. Germline CDR1 is SGHRS and CDR2 is YFSETQ. Of note for this clone: Antigen: not known.

Here immunoSEQ multiplex PCR was the method, and the copy in TCRdb shows in-frame clones only, minus some. The data show about 99,000 clones, about 89% seen once. The specimen was peripheral blood, collected 28 days after the second dose of the MenACWY control vaccine. This TCR came from an adult who received the MenACWY meningococcal vaccine as a control. V gene TRBV5-1 combines with J gene TRBJ1-4; D is perhaps TRBD1 (5 bases). The CDR3 protein is CASSLVGDANEKLFF. Written as DNA, the CDR3 is TGCGCCAGCAGCTTGGTAGGGGATGCTAATGAAAAACTGTTTTTT.